A single sample is the source of the 14 T cell receptor beta chains below, sequenced in a study of Graves' ophthalmopathy and Graves' hyperthyroidism. From RNA, the CDR3 regions of TCR beta chains were amplified and sequenced. An opening RT-PCR round employed HTBI primers and preceded a second-round multiplex PCR. TCRdb re-called the multiplex PCR reads through MiXCR, storing one row per CDR3 protein. The sample yields 740,000 or so distinct CDR3 sequences, 40% seen once. The sequencing input was peripheral blood. These receptors came from an adult man with Graves' ophthalmopathy.

This clonotype was recorded at least ten times. The rearrangement uses TRBV29-1 and TRBJ2-7, with D possibly being TRBD1 (5 bases). V lost 3 bases, J lost 5 bases, and 14 bases lay in between. This CDR3 spans 13 amino acids. Germline loops: CDR1 SQVTM, CDR2 ANQGSEA. This CDR3 is CSVENGQGNEQYF. In DNA form, the CDR3 reads TGCAGCGTTGAGAATGGGCAGGGAAACGAGCAGTACTTC.

The chain recombines TRBV19 with TRBJ2-5, with TRBD1 as a possible D gene (6 bases). The CDR3 runs 15 residues. Trimming took off 5 bases at V and 5 bases at J, with 18 bases between the two ends. From germline, CDR1 is LNHDA and CDR2 SQIVND (reference sequence). The DNA of the CDR3 is TGTGCCAGTAGTTCAACCGGGACACCCCGCGAGACCCAGTACTTC. Translated: CASSSTGTPRETQYF.

The gene calls are TRBV20-1 and TRBJ2-7, with 16 positions matching TRBD2. Germline V CDR1 and CDR2: DFQATT, SNEGSKA (reference sequence). The CDR3 covers 12 residues. The V segment lost 6 bases and the J segment 12 bases; nucleotides outside the gene matches: 5. The CDR3 coding sequence is TGCAGTGCCACCGGGACTAGCGGGAGGGCGTACTTC. Amino acid sequence: CSATGTSGRAYF.

The V and J genes are TRBV20-1 and TRBJ1-5; D is uncertain. Germline V gene data show CDR1 as DFQATT and CDR2 as SNEGSKA (reference sequence). CDR3 length equals 11 residues. V was clipped by 5 bases and J by 7 bases, with 9 bases between them. CDR3 sequence (DNA): TGCAGTGCTCTACCGGGACAGCCCCAGCATTTT. Translation gives CSALPGQPQHF.

This clonotype appeared a few times. V is TRBV5-8 and J is TRBJ2-5, with TRBD2 identical over 7 bases. This CDR3 contains 16 residues. Trimming at V came to 5 bases and at J to 2 bases, leaving 12 bases not matched to a gene. The germline gives CDR1 SGHTS, CDR2 YDEGEE. The CDR3 coding sequence is TGTGCCAGCAGTGCCGCTCGCGGGAGTGGGCAAGAGACCCAGTACTTC. Its translation: CASSAARGSGQETQYF.

This clonotype has more than one count but fewer than ten. The chain couples TRBV5-1 to TRBJ2-7; D possibly corresponds to TRBD1 (5 bases). The V gene lost 7 bases and the J gene lost 0 bases, with 14 bases spanning the gap. Looked up from germline, CDR1 is SGHRS and CDR2 is YFSETQ. The CDR3 consists of 14 residues. In DNA form, the CDR3 reads TGCGCCAGCGGGGCTGAGGTCACCTCCTACGAGCAGTACTTC. Amino acids: CASGAEVTSYEQYF.

This clonotype was seen many times. The V call is TRBV9, the J call TRBJ1-6, with 9 bases that match TRBD1. Per germline, CDR1 SGDLS and CDR2 YYNGEE. The CDR3 consists of 15 residues. V dropped 3 bases and J dropped 7; count of bases not matched to a gene: 5. The CDR3 region is CASSGRDRVNSPLHF. As DNA, the CDR3 is TGTGCCAGCAGCGGACGGGACAGGGTGAATTCACCCCTCCACTTT.

The V call is TRBV7-2, the J call TRBJ1-2; 7 positions match TRBD1. Germline assignment: CDR1 SGHTA and CDR2 FQGNSA. Germline trimming cut 5 bases from V and 2 bases from J; bases unmatched to any gene: 11. The CDR3 is 16 residues long. The CDR3 sequence is CASSPNPGQRNYGYTF. CDR3 coding DNA: TGTGCCAGCAGCCCCAATCCGGGACAGAGAAACTATGGCTACACCTTC.

The V gene is TRBV2, the J gene TRBJ1-1; TRBD1 matches at 7 bases. Germline CDR1 is SNHLY and CDR2 is FYNNEI. The V and J ends lost 3 bases and 7 bases, in that order; junction bases with no gene match: 5. This CDR3 has 13 amino acids. CDR3 sequence: CASSDRGGNEAFF. CDR3 coding DNA: TGTGCCAGCAGTGACAGGGGGGGAAATGAAGCTTTCTTT.

This clonotype has a handful of counts. The V call is TRBV12-3 or TRBV12-4, the J call TRBJ2-7; TRBD2 aligns across 11 bases. V shed 5 bases, J shed 2 bases, and the junction held 5 bases outside the gene matches. CDR3 length equals 15 residues. CDR3 sequence: CASSIGLAGTYEQYF. The CDR3, as DNA: TGTGCCAGCAGTATAGGACTAGCGGGTACCTACGAGCAGTACTTC.

In its sample, this clonotype was seen many times. V gene TRBV5-8 combines with J gene TRBJ1-2; 7 bases map to TRBD1. J lost 8 bases, V lost 3 bases, and 7 bases had no gene match. Germline loops: CDR1 SGHTS, CDR2 YDEGEE. This CDR3 has 13 residues. The CDR3 nucleotides read TGTGCCAGCAGCTCGAACAGGGGAAGCGGCTACACCTTC. It encodes CASSSNRGSGYTF.

V is TRBV11-1 and J is TRBJ2-3; D is possibly TRBD2 (5 bases). Germline assignment: CDR1 SGHAT and CDR2 FQDESV (reference sequence). The CDR3 spans 15 residues. With 1 base removed from V and 2 bases from J, the gap between germline ends came to 10 bases. DNA of the CDR3: TGTGCCAGCAGCTTAGGAGCGGCACCCACAGATACGCAGTATTTT. Its protein product is CASSLGAAPTDTQYF.

V gene TRBV2 combines with J gene TRBJ2-2; TRBD2 aligns across 13 bases. The CDR3 runs to 16 residues. The junction had 3 bases not matched to a gene; V was cut back by 4 bases and J by 4 bases. Germline CDR1 and CDR2: SNHLY and FYNNEI. CDR3 residues: CASSVTSGRATGELFF. The DNA of the CDR3 is TGTGCCAGCAGTGTTACTAGCGGGAGGGCCACCGGGGAGCTGTTTTTT.

This clonotype showed up just a few times. V and J are TRBV7-9 and TRBJ2-5, with 7 bases matching TRBD2. The germline V gene has CDR1 SEHNR and CDR2 FQNEAQ (reference sequence). CDR3 size: 17 residues. After removal of 4 bases from V and 3 bases from J, the junction contained 14 bases not matched to a gene. The CDR3 DNA sequence: TGTGCCAGCAGCTCCTATACGGGACTACGAGGGGAAGAGACCCAGTACTTC. Encoded protein: CASSSYTGLRGEETQYF.